These 29 T cell receptor beta chains were all obtained from the same sample, sequenced in a study of blood T cell repertoires in COVID-19. Assay: immunoSEQ multiplex PCR; the TCRdb copy retains only in-frame clones and omits some. The sample shows about 59,000 clones, 73% of them seen only once. What was sequenced was peripheral blood. These receptors were obtained from a woman aged 70-85 years with acute or convalescent COVID-19.

In this sample, this clone turned up once. Compared with germline, one end of the junction differs, possibly owing to a read error. V gene TRBV5-1 combines with J gene TRBJ2-2; TRBD1 matches at 9 bases. Germline values: CDR1 SGHRS, CDR2 YFSETQ. The CDR3 consists of 16 residues. Here the CDR3 DNA reads TGCGCCCGCAGCTTTCCGAGACAGGGGGGGACCGGGGAGCTGTTTTTT. Its protein is CARSFPRQGGTGELFF.

J is TRBJ1-5 and V is TRBV6-5, with 9 bases fitting TRBD1. J was trimmed by 11 bases and V by 6 bases; bases with no gene match: 11. The CDR3 runs 14 residues. Germline V gives CDR1 MNHEY, CDR2 SVGAGI. CDR3 sequence reads: CASRGETGGAAQHF. In DNA, the CDR3 is TGTGCCAGCAGAGGCGAGACAGGGGGGGCGGCCCAGCATTTT.

This CDR3 is CASNGVGEGQPQHF. In nucleotides, the CDR3 is TGTGCCAGTAACGGGGTCGGGGAGGGTCAGCCCCAGCATTTT. The rearrangement joins TRBV19 to TRBJ1-5, with no clear D. CDR1 and CDR2 from the germline V gene are LNHDA and SQIVND (reference sequence). The CDR3 loop spans 14 amino acids. V lost 7 bases and J 6 bases, leaving 16 bases between the germline ends.

In this sample, this clone turned up a few times. The chain links TRBV7-3 to TRBJ1-1, with TRBD1 matching 9 bases. Per the germline V gene, CDR1 is SGHTA and CDR2 is FQGTGA. This CDR3 has 14 residues. The V gene end was trimmed by 5 bases and the J gene end by 5 bases; junction bases not matched to a gene: 6. The CDR3 loop is CASSLGQGETEAFF. As DNA, the CDR3 is TGTGCCAGCAGCCTGGGACAGGGAGAAACTGAAGCTTTCTTT.

V usage is TRBV7-9 and J usage is TRBJ1-1; D might be TRBD1 (6 bases). The germline CDR1 and CDR2 sequences are SEHNR and FQNEAQ (reference sequence). The length of the CDR3 is 15 residues. V shed 3 bases and J shed 4 bases, with 15 bases lying between them. The CDR3: CASSLTLGGGTEAFF. The CDR3 DNA reads TGTGCCAGCAGCTTGACCTTAGGGGGGGGCACTGAAGCTTTCTTT. Complete variable domain (other parts from reference TRBV7-9 and TRBJ1-1): DTGVSQNPRHKITKRGQNVTFRCDPISEHNRLYWYRQTLGQGPEFLTYFQNEAQLEKSRLLSDRFSAERPKGSFSTLEIQRTEQGDSAMYLCASSLTLGGGTEAFFGQGTRLTVV.

The chain links TRBV6-5 to TRBJ2-7, with TRBD1 identical over 7 bases. Trimming took 5 bases from V and 4 from J; bases not matched to a gene: 11. In germline, CDR1 is MNHEY, CDR2 SVGAGI. The CDR3 runs 15 residues. CDR3 bases: TGTGCCAGCAGTCGAGGTAGGGGACAGATATACGAGCAGTACGTC. This encodes CASSRGRGQIYEQYV.

V usage is TRBV5-4 and J usage is TRBJ2-3; 8 positions agree with TRBD2. There are 14 residues in the CDR3. CDR1 and CDR2 from the germline V gene are SGHNT and YYREEE (reference sequence). The ends lost 8 bases at V and 1 base at J; junction bases unmatched: 6. The CDR3 loop reads CASFAGGRTDTQYF. The CDR3 coding sequence is TGTGCCAGTTTCGCGGGGGGCCGCACAGATACGCAGTATTTT.

This clone was detected only a few times. The chain carries TRBV5-1 and TRBJ1-2; 9 bases fit TRBD1. Germline trimming cut 0 bases from V and 4 bases from J; bases unmatched to any gene: 4. The length of the CDR3 is 15 residues. CDR1 SGHRS and CDR2 YFSETQ come from the germline V gene. The CDR3 loop reads CASSLEGQGLYGYTF. Here the CDR3 DNA reads TGCGCCAGCAGCTTGGAGGGACAGGGCCTCTATGGCTACACCTTC.

A single count supports this clone. This chain joins TRBV6-5 and TRBJ1-1; no firm D call. Per the germline V gene, CDR1 is MNHEY and CDR2 is SVGAGI. The CDR3 extends over 13 amino acids. Trimming stripped 8 bases from V and 0 bases from J, with 10 bases between. In DNA, the CDR3 is TGTGCCAGCCGACGACTCTTGAACACTGAAGCTTTCTTT. This translates into CASRRLLNTEAFF.

The V and J genes are TRBV4-1 and TRBJ1-1, with a possible D match to TRBD1 (5 bases). This CDR3 region has 16 residues. CDR1 MGHRA and CDR2 YSYEKL come from the germline V gene. V was trimmed by 1 base and J by 3 bases, leaving 15 bases between them. CDR3: CASSQVGRGTYTEAFF. DNA for the CDR3: TGCGCCAGCAGCCAAGTGGGGCGCGGGACCTACACTGAAGCTTTCTTT.

This sequence joins TRBV15 and TRBJ1-2; D perhaps matches TRBD1 (5 bases). This CDR3 comprises 15 residues. Germline values: CDR1 LNHNV, CDR2 YYDKDF (reference sequence). The germline V and J ends were trimmed by 0 bases and 2 bases, with 10 bases remaining between them. The CDR3 protein is CATSREVGGNYGYTF. CDR3 nucleotides: TGTGCCACCAGCAGAGAGGTGGGGGGGAACTATGGCTACACCTTC. The entire variable domain, with the rest obtained from reference TRBV15 and TRBJ1-2, is as follows: DAMVIQNPRYQVTQFGKPVTLSCSQTLNHNVMYWYQQKSSQAPKLLFHYYDKDFNNEADTPDNFQSRRPNTSFCFLDIRSPGLGDTAMYLCATSREVGGNYGYTFGSGTRLTVV.

This rearrangement joins TRBV27 to TRBJ2-1; 7 bases align to TRBD1. The CDR3 consists of 15 residues. CDR1 is MNHEY, CDR2 SMNVEV, per germline (reference sequence). V shed 4 bases, J shed 4 bases, and the junction held 7 bases outside the gene matches. This chain's CDR3 is CASSSTPTGYNEQFF. DNA of the CDR3: TGTGCCAGCAGTTCCACCCCGACAGGGTACAATGAGCAGTTCTTC.

This clone appeared a few times. The chain uses TRBV7-9 and TRBJ1-1; D ambiguous. Germline CDR1 reads SEHNR; CDR2 reads FQNEAQ (reference sequence). Trimming removed 1 base from V and 0 bases from J, with 6 bases in between. The CDR3 sequence is 14 residues long. The chain's CDR3 is CASSLDHMNTEAFF. The DNA for the CDR3 is TGTGCCAGCAGCTTAGATCACATGAACACTGAAGCTTTCTTT.

This chain uses TRBV30 with TRBJ2-6; 7 nucleotides align to TRBD1. V dropped 4 bases and J dropped 0; count of bases not matched to a gene: 15. This CDR3 has 19 residues. From germline, CDR1 is GTSNPN and CDR2 SVGIG (reference sequence). In DNA, the CDR3 is TGTGCCTGGAAACGAAGGGGGCGGCAGGCGCTCTCTGGGGCCAACGTCCTGACTTTC. As protein: CAWKRRGRQALSGANVLTF. Full variable domain (outside the CDR3, taken from reference TRBV30 and TRBJ2-6): SQTIHQWPATLVQPVGSPLSLECTVEGTSNPNLYWYRQAAGRGLQLLFYSVGIGQISSEVPQNLSASRPQDRQFILSSKKLLLSDSGFYLCAWKRRGRQALSGANVLTFGAGSRLTVL.

The CDR3 region has the DNA TGTGCCAGCAGTGAATCCACGGGCTATGGCTACACCTTC. It codes for CASSESTGYGYTF. This chain joins TRBV25-1 and TRBJ1-2; D not resolved. Germline CDR1 MGHDK, CDR2 SYGVNS. The CDR3 loop spans 13 amino acids. The germline V and J ends were trimmed by 1 base and 4 bases, with 7 bases remaining between them.

The chain recombines TRBV3-1 (or the pseudogene TRBV3-2) with TRBJ2-1; D may be TRBD1 (5 bases). This CDR3 has 14 amino acids. Germline values: CDR1 LGHDT, CDR2 YNNKEL (reference sequence). V was trimmed by 3 bases and J by 10 bases, leaving 16 bases between them. CDR3 protein: CASSHGGRVIEQFF. The CDR3 DNA sequence: TGTGCCAGCAGCCATGGCGGCAGGGTCATCGAGCAGTTCTTC.

Written as DNA, the CDR3 is TGTGCCAGTAGTATCGGGGGGACTGGTGAAGCTTTCTTT. It codes for CASSIGGTGEAFF. This rearrangement joins TRBV19 to TRBJ1-1; a possible D gene is TRBD1 (5 bases). The CDR3 loop spans 13 amino acids. With 3 bases removed from V and 7 bases from J, the gap between germline ends came to 12 bases. CDR1 and CDR2 (germline): LNHDA, SQIVND (reference sequence).

V usage is TRBV6-5 and J usage is TRBJ1-3; 7 positions agree with TRBD1. Germline V gene sequence: CDR1 MNHEY, CDR2 SVGAGI. The junction had 6 bases not matched to a gene; V was cut back by 6 bases and J by 1 base. The CDR3 loop spans 15 amino acids. The CDR3 loop reads CASSWGQKSGNTIYF. Here the CDR3 DNA reads TGTGCCAGCAGCTGGGGACAGAAGTCTGGAAACACCATATATTTT.

Sample share makes this clone medium-sized (0.01 to 0.1%). CDR3 sequence (DNA): TGTGCCAGCAGCTTAGCGGGGACAGCTAACTATGGCTACACCTTC. Translating it yields CASSLAGTANYGYTF. This chain connects TRBV7-9 to TRBJ1-2, with TRBD1 matching over 7 bases. The V segment lost 0 bases and the J segment 0 bases; nucleotides outside the gene matches: 1. The CDR3 spans 15 residues. Germline V CDR1 and CDR2: SEHNR, FQNEAQ (reference sequence).

This clone was seen only once. CDR3 residues: CASSIEARGFADTQYF. CDR3 nucleotide sequence: TGTGCCAGTAGTATAGAAGCGCGGGGGTTCGCAGATACGCAGTATTTT. V and J are TRBV19 and TRBJ2-3; TRBD2 agrees at 7 bases. The CDR3 is 16 residues long. V dropped 0 bases and J dropped 4; count of bases not matched to a gene: 7. Germline V gives CDR1 LNHDA, CDR2 SQIVND (reference sequence).

The chain combines TRBV19 with TRBJ1-2; D might be TRBD1 (6 bases). The ends were cut back, 1 base at V and 6 bases at J, with 9 bases in the middle. The germline V gene has CDR1 LNHDA and CDR2 SQIVND (reference sequence). CDR3 length: 13 amino acids. CDR3 amino acids: CASSIGNRDGYTF. In DNA, the CDR3 is TGTGCCAGTAGTATAGGGAACAGGGATGGCTACACCTTC.

CDR3: CAGRKGPANTEAFF. DNA of the CDR3: TGTGCCGGTAGGAAGGGGCCAGCGAACACTGAAGCTTTCTTT. The rearrangement uses TRBV6-5 and TRBJ1-1; tentatively, D is TRBD1 (5 bases). Germline loops: CDR1 MNHEY, CDR2 SVGAGI. The CDR3 runs to 14 residues. V lost 11 bases and J 1 base, leaving 17 bases between the germline ends.

V usage is TRBV11-2 and J usage is TRBJ1-4, with D hard to call. From germline, CDR1 is SGHAT and CDR2 FQNNGV. CDR3 length: 15 amino acids. V shed 5 bases and J shed 8 bases, with 18 bases lying between them. DNA of the CDR3: TGTGCCAGCAGCCGTACCTACGGGTCGGGGGAAAAACTGTTTTTT. The encoded protein is CASSRTYGSGEKLFF.

V is TRBV2 and J is TRBJ2-7; 8 positions match TRBD2. J lost 5 bases, V lost 0 bases, and 0 bases had no gene match. The CDR3 length is 13 residues. CDR1 SNHLY and CDR2 FYNNEI come from the germline V gene. DNA of the CDR3: TGTGCCAGCAGTGAAGCGCGGGGGGACGAGCAGTACGTC. Translating it yields CASSEARGDEQYV.

This clone was seen a handful of times. The chain is built from TRBV6-5 and TRBJ1-3; TRBD1 matches at 9 bases. The germline V gene has CDR1 MNHEY and CDR2 SVGAGI. After removal of 6 bases from V and 4 bases from J, the junction contained 7 bases not matched to a gene. The CDR3 extends over 15 amino acids. The CDR3 sequence: CASSPGQGIGNTIYF. CDR3 DNA: TGTGCCAGCAGCCCAGGACAGGGGATAGGAAACACCATATATTTT.

The genes are TRBV7-8 and TRBJ2-3; no definite D call. V lost 5 bases, J lost 10 bases, and 22 bases lay in between. Germline-derived CDR1 and CDR2 are SGHVS and FQNEAQ. This CDR3 has 15 amino acids. DNA for the CDR3: TGTGCCAGCAGCCGGACCTCTCGGAGCCCCTCGGCGCAGTATTTT. Its translation is CASSRTSRSPSAQYF.

The chain employs TRBV7-2 and TRBJ2-2; perhaps TRBD2 as D (5 bases). The germline V and J ends were trimmed by 0 bases and 1 base, with 12 bases remaining between them. The CDR3 has 17 amino acids. CDR1 and CDR2 (germline): SGHTA, FQGNSA. CDR3 sequence (DNA): TGTGCCAGCAGCTTAGCGAGAGGAGGCCAGAACACCGGGGAGCTGTTTTTT. This gives the protein CASSLARGGQNTGELFF.

The chain uses TRBV29-1 and TRBJ2-1; weak D call: TRBD2 (7 bases). Trimming removed 4 bases from V and 0 bases from J, with 10 bases in between. The CDR3 contains 14 residues. Germline CDR1 is SQVTM and CDR2 is ANQGSEA. CDR3 sequence (DNA): TGCAGCGTTGTAGGGGGGGCCTCCTACAATGAGCAGTTCTTC. Encoded protein: CSVVGGASYNEQFF.

This chain uses TRBV4-2 with TRBJ2-5, with 10 bases identical to TRBD2. The V gene's germline CDR1 is LGHNA and CDR2 YNFKEQ. This CDR3 has 19 residues. V lost 4 bases and J lost 3; bases outside the gene matches: 17. As DNA, the CDR3 is TGTGCCAGCAGCCGCCGTAGCGGGGGGTTAGTAGGATCGGAAGAGACCCAGTACTTC. Translating gives CASSRRSGGLVGSEETQYF.